Presented here are 21 T cell receptor beta chains from one specimen sequenced in a study of shared clonotypes between healthy human individuals. Naive CD8 cells were CD45RO-negative, positively selected for CCR7, excluding terminally differentiated effector memory CD45RA+ cells. Libraries were prepared by immunoSEQ multiplex PCR; TCRdb keeps only in-frame clonotypes and omits some of them. The sample has some 2 million clones, approximately 94% seen once. The sequencing input was naive CD8+ T cells sorted from blood. Receptors were obtained from a man younger than 30 in good health.

Written as DNA, the CDR3 is TGCGCCAGCAGCTTGAGGGCGGGGGCAGTGGAGACCCAGTACTTC. Translation: CASSLRAGAVETQYF. The genes are TRBV5-1 and TRBJ2-5; the D gene is possibly TRBD2 (7 bases). There are 15 residues in the CDR3. The germline gives CDR1 SGHRS, CDR2 YFSETQ. Trimming removed 1 base at V and 5 bases at J, with 15 bases between.

Concerning this clone itself: At the DNA level, this CDR3 is encoded by other sequences in the same sample as well. The chain carries TRBV7-9 and TRBJ2-7; D remains unclear. The CDR3 loop spans 13 amino acids. CDR1 SEHNR and CDR2 FQNEAQ come from the germline V gene (reference sequence). With 1 base removed from V and 3 bases from J, the gap between germline ends came to 7 bases. This CDR3 reads CASSLVGHYEQYF. The CDR3 DNA reads as TGTGCCAGCAGCTTAGTAGGGCACTACGAGCAGTACTTC.

The chain employs TRBV7-9 and TRBJ1-2; 10 bases fit TRBD1. In germline, CDR1 is SEHNR, CDR2 FQNEAQ (reference sequence). The V and J ends lost 4 bases and 7 bases, in that order; junction bases with no gene match: 9. This CDR3 comprises 15 residues. CDR3 bases: TGTGCCAGCAGCTCCGAACCGACAGGGGGCCGTGGCTACACCTTC. It specifies CASSSEPTGGRGYTF.

The chain carries TRBV2 and TRBJ1-2; perhaps TRBD1 as D (5 bases). Germline V gene lookup returns CDR1 SNHLY and CDR2 FYNNEI. V was cut by 0 bases and J by 4 bases, with 9 bases left in between. This CDR3 region has 14 residues. For the CDR3, the DNA is TGTGCCAGCAGTGAAGCCGGACAACTCTATGGCTACACCTTC. Translation: CASSEAGQLYGYTF.

V usage is TRBV5-4 and J usage is TRBJ2-1, with 9 positions matching TRBD1. The length of the CDR3 is 17 residues. V gave up 4 bases and J gave up 2 bases; unmatched junction bases: 10. Germline-derived CDR1 and CDR2 are SGHNT and YYREEE (reference sequence). CDR3 protein: CASSLESGQGTYNEQFF. The CDR3 region has the DNA TGTGCCAGCAGCCTAGAATCGGGACAGGGCACCTACAATGAGCAGTTCTTC.

The chain's CDR3 is CASSNRGGQEPRSSYEQYF. The CDR3 DNA is TGTGCCAGCAGCAACCGAGGGGGACAGGAGCCAAGGAGCTCCTACGAGCAGTACTTC. The V gene is TRBV21-1, the J gene TRBJ2-7; whether TRBD1, the table's D call, matches the DNA was not checked. TRBV21-1 represents a pseudogene. The length of the CDR3 is 19 residues.

This sequence joins TRBV11-2 and TRBJ2-7; D gene unclear. The germline V gene encodes CDR1 SGHAT and CDR2 FQNNGV. The CDR3 runs 12 residues. Trimming shortened V by 2 bases and J by 5 bases, and 7 bases separated the two germline ends. In DNA, the CDR3 is TGTGCCAGCAGCTTAACTATCAACGAGCAGTACTTC. Translating gives CASSLTINEQYF.

About this clone: Within the sample, other DNA sequences also encode this same CDR3. This chain connects TRBV27 to TRBJ2-7; 7 bases line up with TRBD1. The length of the CDR3 is 13 residues. The germline gives CDR1 MNHEY, CDR2 SMNVEV (reference sequence). V was clipped by 6 bases and J by 1 base; unmatched bases: 3. CDR3 nucleotides: TGTGCCAGCAGGTACAGGGGTTCCTACGAGCAGTACTTC. Protein: CASRYRGSYEQYF.

This rearrangement joins TRBV9 to TRBJ1-3; D gene uncertain. Germline lookup yields CDR1 SGDLS and CDR2 YYNGEE. V gave up 0 bases and J gave up 0 bases, with 7 bases separating them. There are 15 residues in the CDR3. The CDR3 DNA follows: TGTGCCAGCAGCGTAGATCCAGGCTCTGGAAACACCATATATTTT. This translates into CASSVDPGSGNTIYF.

The chain is built from TRBV6-6 and TRBJ1-6; tentative D call: TRBD1 (5 bases). The CDR3 runs 14 residues. Looked up from germline, CDR1 is MNHNY and CDR2 is SVGAGI (reference sequence). With 5 bases removed from V and 7 bases from J, the gap between germline ends came to 12 bases. CDR3 protein: CASSGGPVNSPLHF. DNA for the CDR3: TGTGCCAGCAGTGGGGGACCGGTAAATTCACCCCTCCACTTT.

The CDR3 protein is CAWSVDWGQTNTEAFF. CDR3 sequence (DNA): TGTGCCTGGAGTGTTGACTGGGGACAGACGAACACTGAAGCTTTCTTT. The gene calls are TRBV30 and TRBJ1-1; TRBD1 matches at 7 bases. J lost 1 base, V lost 0 bases, and 8 bases had no gene match. The CDR3 has 16 amino acids. Germline V CDR1 and CDR2: GTSNPN, SVGIG (reference sequence). Full variable domain (rest looked up from reference TRBV30 and TRBJ1-1): SQTIHQWPATLVQPVGSPLSLECTVEGTSNPNLYWYRQAAGRGLQLLFYSVGIGQISSEVPQNLSASRPQDRQFILSSKKLLLSDSGFYLCAWSVDWGQTNTEAFFGQGTRLTVV.

The chain has TRBV7-9 and TRBJ2-2, with D perhaps matching TRBD1 or TRBD2 (6 bases each). Germline V gene lookup returns CDR1 SEHNR and CDR2 FQNEAQ (reference sequence). This CDR3 is built from 16 residues. V was pared by 3 bases and J by 5 bases, with 16 bases between. CDR3 region: CASSFPGGGKTGELFF. Here the CDR3 DNA reads TGTGCCAGCAGCTTTCCCGGGGGCGGGAAGACCGGGGAGCTGTTTTTT.

The chain employs TRBV27 and TRBJ1-1; 9 bases match TRBD1. J gave up 4 bases and V 6 bases, and 3 bases lay outside the gene matches. The CDR3 runs 13 residues. Germline V gene lookup returns CDR1 MNHEY and CDR2 SMNVEV (reference sequence). Written as DNA, the CDR3 is TGTGCCAGCAGGATGACAGGGGGCACTGAAGCTTTCTTT. Translating gives CASRMTGGTEAFF.

Details on this clone: The same CDR3 is also encoded by other DNA sequences in this sample. The rearrangement links TRBV7-8 to TRBJ2-2; the D is unclear. CDR3 length: 12 residues. Germline lookup yields CDR1 SGHVS and CDR2 FQNEAQ. V gave up 1 base and J gave up 6 bases, with 3 bases separating them. This chain's CDR3 is CASSLGPGELFF. CDR3 sequence (DNA): TGTGCCAGCAGCTTAGGGCCCGGGGAGCTGTTTTTT.

This sequence joins TRBV2 and TRBJ2-7; D may be TRBD1 or TRBD2 (5 bases each). The CDR3 is 15 residues long. V was clipped by 7 bases and J by 2 bases, with 18 bases between them. Germline assignment: CDR1 SNHLY and CDR2 FYNNEI. DNA for the CDR3: TGTGCCAGCACCCAAGGGACCTCTCGCGCCTACGAGCAGTACTTC. As protein: CASTQGTSRAYEQYF. Together with reference TRBV2 and TRBJ2-7, the CDR3 gives the full variable domain: EPEVTQTPSHQVTQMGQEVILRCVPISNHLYFYWYRQILGQKVEFLVSFYNNEISEKSEIFDDQFSVERPDGSNFTLKIRSTKLEDSAMYFCASTQGTSRAYEQYFGPGTRLTVT.

The V call is TRBV5-4, the J call TRBJ2-2, with D possibly TRBD2 on 5 matching bases. V shed 3 bases and J shed 6 bases, with 15 bases lying between them. The CDR3 length is 15 residues. Germline lookup yields CDR1 SGHNT and CDR2 YYREEE (reference sequence). The CDR3 nucleotides read TGTGCCAGCAGCTCCACGGACTCAGCCCCCGGGGAGCTGTTTTTT. Translating gives CASSSTDSAPGELFF.

The V and J genes are TRBV28 and TRBJ2-7; D uncertain. The CDR3 spans 15 residues. Trimming stripped 3 bases from V and 0 bases from J, with 12 bases between. In germline, CDR1 is MDHEN, CDR2 SYDVKM. The CDR3 DNA follows: TGTGCCAGCAGTTTTATTTCAACGAGCTCCTACGAGCAGTACTTC. Its protein is CASSFISTSSYEQYF.

The J gene is TRBJ1-1, the V gene TRBV7-8, with 7 bases lining up with TRBD1. V gave up 4 bases and J gave up 4 bases; unmatched junction bases: 9. The CDR3 is made up of 15 amino acids. Germline CDR1 and CDR2: SGHVS and FQNEAQ. The CDR3 sequence is CASSSSGGRITEAFF. CDR3 bases: TGTGCCAGCAGCTCTTCAGGGGGGAGGATCACTGAAGCTTTCTTT.

The V gene is TRBV7-2, the J gene TRBJ2-5; D is perhaps TRBD1 or TRBD2 (7 bases each). The length of the CDR3 is 14 residues. CDR1 and CDR2 from the germline V gene are SGHTA and FQGNSA. Trimming cost V 5 bases and J 5 bases, with 15 bases left between them. CDR3 protein: CASSRDRDYETQYF. The CDR3 DNA reads as TGTGCCAGCAGCCGCGACAGGGACTACGAGACCCAGTACTTC.

This clone was recorded only once. The chain couples TRBV19 to TRBJ2-7, with D perhaps TRBD1 (5 bases). V shed 5 bases and J shed 2 bases, with 10 bases lying between them. This CDR3 comprises 13 residues. CDR1 is LNHDA and CDR2 is SQIVND in the germline V gene (reference sequence). The CDR3 spells CASSEQVTYEQYF. CDR3 coding DNA: TGTGCCAGTAGTGAACAGGTCACCTACGAGCAGTACTTC.

The V and J genes are TRBV27 and TRBJ2-7; D perhaps matches TRBD2 (6 bases). V lost 3 bases, J lost 4 bases, and 22 bases lay in between. The germline V gene encodes CDR1 MNHEY and CDR2 SMNVEV (reference sequence). The CDR3 length is 17 residues. The CDR3 DNA reads TGTGCCAGCAGTTTCCAACCGTCGGCGGGAAAGCCATACGAGCAGTACTTC. It is translated as CASSFQPSAGKPYEQYF.